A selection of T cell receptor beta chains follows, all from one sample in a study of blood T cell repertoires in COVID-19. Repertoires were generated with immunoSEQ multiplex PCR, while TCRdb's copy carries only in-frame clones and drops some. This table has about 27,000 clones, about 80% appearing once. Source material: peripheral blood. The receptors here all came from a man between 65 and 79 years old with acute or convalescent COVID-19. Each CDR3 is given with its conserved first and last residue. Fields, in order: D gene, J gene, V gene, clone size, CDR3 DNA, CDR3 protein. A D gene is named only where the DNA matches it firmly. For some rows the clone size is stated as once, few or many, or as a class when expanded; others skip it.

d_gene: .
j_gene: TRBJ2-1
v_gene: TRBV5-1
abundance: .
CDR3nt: TGCGCCAGCAGCTTGGGAACCTACTCCTACAATGAGCAGTTCTTC
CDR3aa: CASSLGTYSYNEQFF

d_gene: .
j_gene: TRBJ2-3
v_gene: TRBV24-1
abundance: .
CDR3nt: TGTGCCACCAGTGATACGACTTCTGGGTTCACCACGCAGTATTTT
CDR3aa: CATSDTTSGFTTQYF

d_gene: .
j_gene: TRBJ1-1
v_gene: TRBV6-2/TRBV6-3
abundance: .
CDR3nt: TGTGCCAGCAGTTACCCGCGGGGGCTGGAAACTGAAGCTTTCTTT
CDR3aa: CASSYPRGLETEAFF

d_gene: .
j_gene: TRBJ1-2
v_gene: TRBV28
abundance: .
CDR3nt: TGTGCCAGCAGTTTATCCCGACAAGGATATGGCTACACCTTC
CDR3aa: CASSLSRQGYGYTF

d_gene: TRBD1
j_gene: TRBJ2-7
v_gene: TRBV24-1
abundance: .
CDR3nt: TGTGCCACCAGTGATCCTGGGACAGGCGGCGACGAGCAGTACTTC
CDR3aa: CATSDPGTGGDEQYF

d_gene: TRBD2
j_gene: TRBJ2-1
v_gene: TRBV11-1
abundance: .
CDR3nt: TGTGCCAGCAGTCGGGATGGCGGGAGAGGCAATGAGCAGTTCTTC
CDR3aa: CASSRDGGRGNEQFF

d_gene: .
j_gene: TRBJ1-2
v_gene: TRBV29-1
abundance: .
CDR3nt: TGCAGCGTTGAAGATCCCTCTGGCTACACCTTC
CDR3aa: CSVEDPSGYTF

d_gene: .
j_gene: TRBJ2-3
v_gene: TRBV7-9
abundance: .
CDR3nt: TGTGCCAGCAGCTTAGGGGGCGGGGGCCTCCGGGCAGATACGCAGTATTTT
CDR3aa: CASSLGGGGLRADTQYF

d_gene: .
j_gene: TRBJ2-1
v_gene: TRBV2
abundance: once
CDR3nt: TGTGCCAGCAGGGATAGCGATCATGAGCAGTTCTTC
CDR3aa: CASRDSDHEQFF

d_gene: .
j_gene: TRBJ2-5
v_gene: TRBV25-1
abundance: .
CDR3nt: TGTGCCAGCAGTGGGGGACTCCAAGTTTCGGAGACCCAGTACTTC
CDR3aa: CASSGGLQVSETQYF

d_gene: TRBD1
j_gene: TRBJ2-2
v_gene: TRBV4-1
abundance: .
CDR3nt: TGCGCCAGCAGCCGCCAATCGGGACAGAGGAACACCGGGGAGCTGTTTTTT
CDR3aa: CASSRQSGQRNTGELFF

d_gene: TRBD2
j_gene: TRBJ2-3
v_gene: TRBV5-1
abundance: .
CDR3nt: TGCGCCAGCAGCTTGGGGACTAGCGGGAGTAGTAGAAGCACAGATACGCAGTATTTT
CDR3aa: CASSLGTSGSSRSTDTQYF

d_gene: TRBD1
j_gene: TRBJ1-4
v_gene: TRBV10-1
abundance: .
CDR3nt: TGCGCCAGCAACCCAGGACAGGGGGGTCATGAAAAACTGTTTTTT
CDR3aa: CASNPGQGGHEKLFF

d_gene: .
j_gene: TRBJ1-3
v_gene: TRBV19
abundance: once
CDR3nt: TGTGCCAGTAGTATAGGCGGGGCTCGGATCTCTGGAAACACCATATATTTT
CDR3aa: CASSIGGARISGNTIYF

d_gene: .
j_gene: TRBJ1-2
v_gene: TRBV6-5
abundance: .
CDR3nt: TGTGCCAGCACATGGGGGCGAGGGGATGGCTACACCTTC
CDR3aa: CASTWGRGDGYTF

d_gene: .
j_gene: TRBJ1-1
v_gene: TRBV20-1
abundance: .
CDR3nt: TGCAGTGCTAGAGGGGACTCTGAAGCTTTCTTT
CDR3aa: CSARGDSEAFF

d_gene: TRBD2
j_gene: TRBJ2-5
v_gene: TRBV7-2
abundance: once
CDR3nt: TGTGCCAGCAGTTTTACTAGCGGCGCCCAAGAGACCCAGTACTTC
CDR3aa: CASSFTSGAQETQYF

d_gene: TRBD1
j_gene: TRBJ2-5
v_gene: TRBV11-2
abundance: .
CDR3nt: TGTGCCAGCAGCTTAGATCAGGGGGTGACCCAGTACTTC
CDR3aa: CASSLDQGVTQYF

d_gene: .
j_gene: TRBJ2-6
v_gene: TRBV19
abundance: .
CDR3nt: TGTGCCAGTAGTACCGTCTCGGGTGGGGCCAACGTCCTGACTTTC
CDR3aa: CASSTVSGGANVLTF

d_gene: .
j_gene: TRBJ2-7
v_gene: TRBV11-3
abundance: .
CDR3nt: TGTGCCAGCAGCCCCCAGGGGAGTGACTACGAGCAGTACTTC
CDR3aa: CASSPQGSDYEQYF

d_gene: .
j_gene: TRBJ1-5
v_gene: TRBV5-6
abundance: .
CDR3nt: TGTGCCAGCAGCTTGCCAGGGGATCAGCCCCAGCATTTT
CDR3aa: CASSLPGDQPQHF

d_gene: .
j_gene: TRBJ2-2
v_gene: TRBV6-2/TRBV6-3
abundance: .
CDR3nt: TGTGCCAGCAGTTACTCTCCAGCGAACACCGGGGAGCTGTTTTTT
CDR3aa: CASSYSPANTGELFF

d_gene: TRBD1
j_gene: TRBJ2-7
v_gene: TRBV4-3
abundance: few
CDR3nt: TGCGCCAGCAGCCCGGGCGGGACAGGGTCTTACGAGCAGTACTTC
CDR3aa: CASSPGGTGSYEQYF

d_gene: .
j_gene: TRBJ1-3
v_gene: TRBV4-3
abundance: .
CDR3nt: TGCGCCAGCAGCCAAGGCAGGGTAGGAGGAAACACCATATATTTT
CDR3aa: CASSQGRVGGNTIYF

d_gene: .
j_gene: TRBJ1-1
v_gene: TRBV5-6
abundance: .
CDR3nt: TGTGCCAGCAGCTTGGAAGGTCGGGCTGAAGCTTTCTTT
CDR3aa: CASSLEGRAEAFF

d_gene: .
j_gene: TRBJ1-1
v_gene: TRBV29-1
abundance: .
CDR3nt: TGCAGCGTTGGGGGGAGGGGAACAGGGACTGAAGCTTTCTTT
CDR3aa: CSVGGRGTGTEAFF

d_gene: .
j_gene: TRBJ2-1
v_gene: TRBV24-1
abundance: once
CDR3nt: TGTGCCACCGCTCTCAGCTCCTACAATGAGCAGTTCTTC
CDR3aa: CATALSSYNEQFF

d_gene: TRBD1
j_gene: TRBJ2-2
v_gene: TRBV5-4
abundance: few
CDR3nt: TGTGCCAGCAGCTTGGGAGTGGGACAGGGACTATACACCGGGGAGCTGTTTTTT
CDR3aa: CASSLGVGQGLYTGELFF

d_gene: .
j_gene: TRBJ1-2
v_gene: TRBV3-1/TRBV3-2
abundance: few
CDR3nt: TGTGCCAGCAGCATAGGCCGGGAGGGCTACACCTTC
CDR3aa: CASSIGREGYTF

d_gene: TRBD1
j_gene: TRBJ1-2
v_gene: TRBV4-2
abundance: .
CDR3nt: TGTGCCAGCAGCCACCCGATGGGACAGGGGATTCTTGGCTACACCTTC
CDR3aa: CASSHPMGQGILGYTF

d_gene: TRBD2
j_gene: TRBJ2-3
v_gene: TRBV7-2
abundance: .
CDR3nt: TGTGCCAGCAGCTTAGTACGGGGGACTAGCGTTCCAGATACGCAGTATTTT
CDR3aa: CASSLVRGTSVPDTQYF

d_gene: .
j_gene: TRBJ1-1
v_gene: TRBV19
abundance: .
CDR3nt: TGTGCCAGTAGTAACCTGGGGCAGAGGACTGAAGCTTTCTTT
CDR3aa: CASSNLGQRTEAFF